In its sample, the clone carrying this T cell receptor beta chain was seen a few times. What it recognizes is unknown. The data were taken from a study of T cells after yellow fever vaccination. TCRdb independently ran MiXCR on the 5' RACE reads; one entry per CDR3 protein. The data hold approximately 330,000 distinct CDR3 sequences, with roughly an eighth observed a single time. V trimming: 10 bases; J trimming: 1 base; junction bases outside the gene matches: 6. CDR1 and CDR2 (germline): SNHLY, FYNNEI. This CDR3 comprises 13 residues. Findings and caveats of the study: Post-booster samples contained most primary-vaccination clones (around 95% CD4, about 90% CD8).

The source was CD4+ T cells sorted from PBMCs, collected 15 days after the yellow fever booster vaccination. The chain links TRBV2 to TRBJ2-5; 7 nucleotides agree with TRBD1. The receptor's source is a man in his late teens or twenties who received the YFV17D yellow fever vaccine. The CDR3 here is CATERDSQETQYF. The CDR3, as DNA: TGTGCCACCGAGAGGGACAGCCAAGAGACCCAGTACTTC.